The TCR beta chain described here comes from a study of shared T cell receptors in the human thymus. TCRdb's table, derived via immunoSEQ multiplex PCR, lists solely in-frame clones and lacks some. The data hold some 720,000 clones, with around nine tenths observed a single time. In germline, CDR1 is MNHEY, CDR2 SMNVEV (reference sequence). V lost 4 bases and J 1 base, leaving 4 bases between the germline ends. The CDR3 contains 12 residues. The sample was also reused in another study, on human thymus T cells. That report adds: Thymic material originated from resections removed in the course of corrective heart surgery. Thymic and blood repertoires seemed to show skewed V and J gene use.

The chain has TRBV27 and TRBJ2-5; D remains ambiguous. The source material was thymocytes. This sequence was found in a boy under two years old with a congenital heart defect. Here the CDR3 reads CASSSGQETQYF. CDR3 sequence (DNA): TGTGCCAGCAGTTCAGGCCAAGAGACCCAGTACTTC.